This entry is about one T cell receptor beta chain. Its antigen is still unknown. No base quality values were provided; no much bigger clone lies one nucleotide off. This record belongs to a study of blood T cells in healthy people across ages (dated by TCRdb to between 2015 and 2016). A note on the overall study: Template switching captured roughly one uniquely barcoded TCR beta cDNA molecule per two T cells in model experiments. Using deep sequencing normalized with unique cDNA molecular identifiers, the study measured how TCR beta repertoire diversity changes with age. The donors were split into four age groups: young (average 16 years), middle-aged (39), aged (62) and long-lived (approximately 80). To avoid experimental bias, donors of different ages were spread randomly across the sequencing lanes. Using the same blood draw, the study looked at two additional independent replicas of 1 million unique cDNA reads for two donors, one aged 18 to 30 and the other aged 80 or older.

Systemically healthy Caucasian individuals from Russia, some 38 in total and aged roughly 6 to 100 years, were included as donors. Each donor gave ten milliliters of peripheral blood, collected into EDTA-treated Vacutainer tubes. Ficoll-Paque density-gradient centrifugation was used to isolate PBMCs, with at least 6.5 million per sample. Trizol reagent was used to extract total RNA from the PBMCs, yielding at least 5 micrograms per sample. For every donor, an aliquot of PBMCs went through flow cytometry to measure the percentages of naive CD45RAhigh/CD27high T cells. Study-level results and caveats: Estimates of total diversity based on one million sequenced T cells were considered lower bounds and underestimates. As age increased, observed TCR beta diversity per million T cells dropped in a roughly linear way, and a significant reduction was already evident by age around 41. Because donor CMV infection status was unknown, age-related changes in expanded clonotypes were potentially confounded. A strong correlation was found between observed TCR beta diversity and the percentage of naive T cells measured by flow cytometry. Bulk unsorted PBMC profiling prevented conclusive comparison of naive and antigen-experienced compartments. Compared with the aged group, more naive CD4+ T cells, fewer expanded clones and increased TCR diversity were shown by the long-lived group, suggesting age selection.

Receptor amplification or capture employed 5' RACE. Instrument on record: Illumina HiSeq 2500. A second PCR of roughly 7 to 12 cycles was run with a J-beta primer mix and a sample-barcoded 5' primer. A unique molecular identifier was introduced onto each TCR beta cDNA molecule by a template-switch 5' adaptor carrying 12 random nucleotides. Each sample yielded at least 3 million CDR3-containing paired-end reads. The Mint cDNA synthesis kit, primed by a TRBC-specific oligonucleotide, was used to synthesize first-strand cDNA from all RNA. All cDNA was treated with uracil-DNA glycosylase and then went through a first 18-cycle PCR with the universal primers M1SS and BC2_uni_R. In the authors' own workflow: Normalization of each sample was performed by random selection of 1 million high-quality reads, each carrying a distinct molecular identifier. Reads sharing molecular identifiers were discarded rather than binned into consensus sequences. CDR3 identification, clonotype clustering and error correction used MiTCR with a Q25 quality threshold and the strictest error-elimination algorithm. Lower-bound total TCR beta diversity was estimated with a nonparametric unseen species model using Euler transformation. The raw public reads went through TCRdb reprocessing: fastp at Q25, MiXCR clone calling, in-frame beta chains kept. Every CDR3 protein is listed once, alongside the most common genes and DNA of its rows. In this record, the V and J calls reflect TCRdb's handling and not the investigators' own analysis. The table for this sample lists 890,000 or so distinct CDR3 sequences; 60% to 80% of them were counted only once. The ten largest clones represent about 27% of the sample.

The material sequenced was blood. The source of this sequence is a man aged 25 to 40 in good health.

Here the CDR3 is given as CASSPGQVTANQPQHF. The bases are TGTGCCAGCAGTCCGGGACAGGTAACGGCCAATCAGCCCCAGCATTTT. The V and J genes are TRBV27 and TRBJ1-5; 8 of the junction bases match TRBD1. The CDR3 goes from the cysteine to the phenylalanine over 16 residues. Only the CDR3 portion is preserved as DNA: 48 bases, with reading frame beginning at the first base. Germline trimming amounts to 5 bases on V and 3 bases on J, with 9 as the count of junction bases outside the gene matches. Based on the germline V gene (reference sequence), the CDR1 and CDR2 sequences are MNHEY and SMNVEV.